Presented here are 14 T cell receptor beta chains from one specimen sequenced in a study of shared T cell receptors in the human thymus. The assay was immunoSEQ multiplex PCR, and TCRdb's table has in-frame clones only and misses some. The repertoire holds hundreds of thousands of clones, with more than 70% as singletons. These same records also appear under a second study, on human thymus T cells.

The sample consisted of thymocytes. These receptors originate from a boy under two years old with a congenital heart defect.

The chain combines TRBV27 with TRBJ2-5; 11 nucleotides align to TRBD2. V was clipped by 5 bases and J by 5 bases; unmatched bases: 10. The V gene's germline CDR1 is MNHEY and CDR2 SMNVEV (reference sequence). The CDR3 has 16 residues. CDR3 DNA sequence: TGTGCCAGCAGTCCTAGCGGGGGGCAGCCGCGGGAGACCCAGTACTTC. It codes for CASSPSGGQPRETQYF.

The V and J genes are TRBV5-1 and TRBJ2-5; D may be TRBD2 (6 bases). Looked up from germline, CDR1 is SGHRS and CDR2 is YFSETQ. The V end lost 3 bases, the J end lost 4 bases, and 28 bases lay between the germline ends. This CDR3 has 19 residues. CDR3 sequence: CASSSSPGEVPAWPETQYF. CDR3 in DNA: TGCGCCAGCAGCTCCAGTCCGGGGGAGGTTCCAGCCTGGCCAGAGACCCAGTACTTC.

The rearrangement links TRBV15 to TRBJ1-1; possibly TRBD1 for D (6 bases). Germline V gives CDR1 LNHNV, CDR2 YYDKDF (reference sequence). This CDR3 is built from 16 residues. The V and J ends lost 4 bases and 5 bases respectively, with 20 bases between them. The CDR3 sequence: CATSTPSGRGRTEAFF. CDR3 DNA sequence: TGTGCCACCAGCACCCCATCAGGCAGGGGAAGGACTGAAGCTTTCTTT.

The chain employs TRBV9 and TRBJ2-3, with a possible D match to TRBD2 (5 bases). CDR3 size: 15 residues. Germline CDR1 SGDLS, CDR2 YYNGEE. V was shortened by 3 bases and J by 0 bases, with 11 bases between the two germline ends. CDR3 sequence (DNA): TGTGCCAGCAGCGCGAGAGGGTCCAGCACAGATACGCAGTATTTT. Residues: CASSARGSSTDTQYF.

The chain carries TRBV30 and TRBJ2-7; tentative D call: TRBD2 (6 bases). Between the trimmed V and J ends, which lost 1 base and 2 bases, there was a span of 21 bases. This CDR3 contains 17 residues. Germline V gene lookup returns CDR1 GTSNPN and CDR2 SVGIG (reference sequence). Here the CDR3 reads CAWSAQPEEGFTYEQYF. Here the CDR3 DNA reads TGTGCCTGGAGTGCCCAACCTGAGGAGGGGTTTACCTACGAGCAGTACTTC.

This chain uses TRBV5-8 with TRBJ2-3, with TRBD1 matching 7 bases. Germline assignment: CDR1 SGHTS and CDR2 YDEGEE. V gave up 7 bases and J gave up 0 bases; unmatched junction bases: 5. This CDR3 is 14 amino acids long. The CDR3 protein is CASEGAFSTDTQYF. CDR3 sequence (DNA): TGTGCCAGCGAGGGGGCTTTTAGCACAGATACGCAGTATTTT.

The table lists this clone with a count of one. The V gene is TRBV27, the J gene TRBJ2-7, with TRBD2 matching 9 bases. The V gene end was trimmed by 6 bases and the J gene end by 7 bases; junction bases not matched to a gene: 10. The CDR3 runs to 14 residues. Germline V gives CDR1 MNHEY, CDR2 SMNVEV (reference sequence). CDR3 amino acids: CASSGLAPTREQYF. The CDR3 DNA reads as TGTGCCAGCAGCGGACTAGCGCCGACTAGGGAGCAGTACTTC.

The chain uses TRBV2 and TRBJ1-5; tentatively, D is TRBD1 (6 bases). There are 13 residues in the CDR3. Deletions cut 4 bases from V and 5 bases from J, with 9 bases between. CDR1 and CDR2 from the germline V gene are SNHLY and FYNNEI. The CDR3 here is CASSVAGDQPQHF. For the CDR3, the DNA is TGTGCCAGCAGTGTGGCAGGGGATCAGCCCCAGCATTTT.

J is TRBJ2-5 and V is TRBV9; 7 nucleotides line up with TRBD2. V shed 0 bases, J shed 4 bases, and the junction held 6 bases outside the gene matches. CDR3 length: 15 residues. Per germline, CDR1 SGDLS and CDR2 YYNGEE. The CDR3 DNA sequence: TGTGCCAGCAGCGTAGTGGCAGCGGGGAGAGAGACCCAGTACTTC. Protein sequence: CASSVVAAGRETQYF.

The chain has TRBV9 and TRBJ2-1; 7 bases line up with TRBD2. The CDR3 length is 16 residues. The J segment lost 2 bases and the V segment lost 1 base, leaving 6 bases of the junction unmatched. Looked up from germline, CDR1 is SGDLS and CDR2 is YYNGEE. The CDR3 sequence is CASSVTRSGTYNEQFF. CDR3 in DNA: TGTGCCAGCAGCGTAACCCGGAGCGGGACCTACAATGAGCAGTTCTTC.

The chain joins TRBV15 to TRBJ2-3, with D hard to call. The CDR3 loop spans 13 amino acids. The germline CDR1 and CDR2 sequences are LNHNV and YYDKDF (reference sequence). V lost 4 bases and J 6 bases, leaving 11 bases between the germline ends. CDR3 in DNA: TGTGCCACCAGCAAGTCGCCTCAGGATACGCAGTATTTT. It yields the protein CATSKSPQDTQYF.

This clone was recorded a few times. The chain is built from TRBV5-8 and TRBJ1-2; D call uncertain. The germline gives CDR1 SGHTS, CDR2 YDEGEE. Trimming took 0 bases from V and 4 from J, leaving 7 bases between them. This CDR3 is 13 amino acids long. CDR3 loop: CASSLAGTYGYTF. In DNA, the CDR3 is TGTGCCAGCAGCTTGGCCGGTACCTATGGCTACACCTTC.

The genes are TRBV11-2 and TRBJ2-7; 10 positions agree with TRBD2. The CDR3 runs 16 residues. V shed 0 bases, J shed 2 bases, and the junction held 4 bases outside the gene matches. Germline V gene sequence: CDR1 SGHAT, CDR2 FQNNGV. In nucleotides, the CDR3 is TGTGCCAGCAGCTTAGACCAGCGGGAGGGCCCCTACGAGCAGTACTTC. It is translated as CASSLDQREGPYEQYF.

V gene TRBV27 combines with J gene TRBJ1-4, with TRBD1 matching 10 bases. The CDR3 runs 22 residues. V was clipped by 0 bases and J by 1 base; unmatched bases: 17. Per germline, CDR1 MNHEY and CDR2 SMNVEV (reference sequence). The CDR3 protein is CASSLSPPPGQGLRQTNEKLFF. CDR3 nucleotide sequence: TGTGCCAGCAGTTTATCCCCTCCTCCGGGACAGGGGTTAAGGCAAACTAATGAAAAACTGTTTTTT.